This entry describes one T cell receptor (beta chain). Its target is not known. The sample is drawn from a study of cytotoxic CD8 clonotypes in ibrutinib-treated CLL. About the study: Patient counts were roughly 10 relapsed/refractory, roughly 15 treatment-naive and some 17 IGHV unmutated.

Trimming stripped 0 bases from V and 0 bases from J, with 14 bases between. CDR3 length equals 17 residues. CDR1 is LGHNA, CDR2 YNFKEQ, per germline. Study-level results: Contraction or stability on treatment was seen for public clonotypes, which were uncommon.

Depths of 1 in 200,000 to 1 in 1 million T cells were the sequencing target. Only in-frame clones appear in the TCRdb table, and some are missing; sequencing was by immunoSEQ multiplex PCR. The table lists 53,000 or so clones, 50% to 65% of them singletons. The sequence was collected from a human donor with chronic lymphocytic leukemia. This chain uses TRBV4-2 with TRBJ1-1; D is ambiguous. Here the sequenced sample was PBMCs, taken at disease progression, from a patient treated with ibrutinib. CDR3 in amino acids: CASSQDIDRPMNTEAFF. For the CDR3, the DNA is TGTGCCAGCAGCCAAGATATAGATCGTCCGATGAACACTGAAGCTTTCTTT.